A selection of T cell receptor beta chains follows, all from one sample in a study of OX40 agonist ivuxolimab in advanced cancers. TCRdb's copy holds only in-frame clones and misses some; the assay was immunoSEQ multiplex PCR. The sample yields 69,000 or so clones, around 80% seen once. Sample: CD4+ or CD8+ T cells sorted from blood, taken in a trial of the OX40 agonist ivuxolimab. These receptors all come from an adult with an advanced solid tumor such as melanoma, head and neck, liver or kidney cancer. CDR3s include the opening cysteine and the closing phenylalanine or tryptophan. D genes are given only for firm matches. Clone size is given for some rows only: seen once, a few or many times, or a class if the clone is expanded.

NA	TRBD1	TRBV5-1	TRBJ2-2	CASSTGVDTGELFF	TGCGCCAGCTCGACAGGGGTCGACACCGGGGAGCTGTTTTTT
NA	TRBD1	TRBV28	TRBJ1-5	CASSSSGTVNQPQHF	TGTGCCAGCAGTTCGTCCGGGACAGTTAATCAGCCCCAGCATTTT
NA	NA	TRBV5-4	TRBJ1-6	CASSIMSRGDSPLHF	TGTGCCAGCAGTATAATGAGCAGGGGAGATTCACCCCTCCACTTT
NA	NA	TRBV23-1	TRBJ2-4	CASTREGKNIQYF	TGCGCCAGCACCCGAGAAGGCAAAAACATTCAGTACTTC
NA	TRBD1	TRBV30	TRBJ2-5	CAWGRQGPQETQYF	TGTGCCTGGGGAAGACAGGGACCCCAAGAGACCCAGTACTTC
NA	NA	TRBV28	TRBJ1-1	CASSPQGRMNTEAFF	TGTGCCAGCAGCCCACAGGGAAGGATGAACACTGAAGCTTTCTTT
once	NA	TRBV10-3	TRBJ1-5	CAISEQGSNQPQHF	TGTGCCATCAGTGAGCAGGGGAGCAATCAGCCCCAGCATTTT
NA	NA	TRBV5-1	TRBJ1-5	CASSLYSNQPQHF	TGCGCCAGCAGCTTGTATAGCAATCAGCCCCAGCATTTT
NA	TRBD2	TRBV7-2	TRBJ2-3	CASSYGGASTDTQYF	TGTGCCAGCAGCTACGGGGGGGCAAGCACAGATACGCAGTATTTT
NA	NA	TRBV19	TRBJ2-7	CASSTTRTGSSYEQYF	TGTGCCAGTAGTACAACCCGGACGGGAAGCTCCTACGAGCAGTACTTC
NA	NA	TRBV21-1	TRBJ1-5	CASRTGELSNQPQHF	TGTGCCAGCAGGACGGGGGAGTTGAGCAATCAGCCCCAGCATTTT
NA	TRBD2	TRBV7-2	TRBJ2-1	CASSFGLASNNEQFF	TGTGCCAGCAGCTTCGGACTAGCTTCAAACAATGAGCAGTTCTTC
NA	TRBD2	TRBV7-2	TRBJ2-7	CASSLGLAGGYEQYF	TGTGCCAGCAGCTTAGGCCTAGCGGGAGGATACGAGCAGTACTTC
NA	NA	TRBV11-2	TRBJ1-3	CASSLKTPSTGNTIYF	TGTGCCAGCAGCTTAAAGACACCGTCGACTGGAAACACCATATATTTT
once	TRBD1	TRBV7-3	TRBJ2-6	CASSLTATGGSSGANVLTF	TGTGCCAGCAGCTTAACGGCGACAGGGGGGAGCTCTGGGGCCAACGTCCTGACTTTC